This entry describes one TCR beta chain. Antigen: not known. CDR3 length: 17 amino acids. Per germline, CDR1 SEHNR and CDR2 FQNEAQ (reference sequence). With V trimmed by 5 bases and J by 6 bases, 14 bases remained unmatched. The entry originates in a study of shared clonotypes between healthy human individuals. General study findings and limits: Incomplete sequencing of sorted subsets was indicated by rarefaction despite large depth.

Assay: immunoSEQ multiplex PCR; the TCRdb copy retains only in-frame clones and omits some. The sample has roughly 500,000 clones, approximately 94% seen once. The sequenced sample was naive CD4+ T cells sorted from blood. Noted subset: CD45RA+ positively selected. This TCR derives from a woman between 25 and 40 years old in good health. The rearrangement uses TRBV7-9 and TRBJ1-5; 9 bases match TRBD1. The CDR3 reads CASSPGTGLQIGQPQHF. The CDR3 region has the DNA TGTGCCAGCAGCCCCGGGACAGGGCTTCAAATTGGTCAGCCCCAGCATTTT.